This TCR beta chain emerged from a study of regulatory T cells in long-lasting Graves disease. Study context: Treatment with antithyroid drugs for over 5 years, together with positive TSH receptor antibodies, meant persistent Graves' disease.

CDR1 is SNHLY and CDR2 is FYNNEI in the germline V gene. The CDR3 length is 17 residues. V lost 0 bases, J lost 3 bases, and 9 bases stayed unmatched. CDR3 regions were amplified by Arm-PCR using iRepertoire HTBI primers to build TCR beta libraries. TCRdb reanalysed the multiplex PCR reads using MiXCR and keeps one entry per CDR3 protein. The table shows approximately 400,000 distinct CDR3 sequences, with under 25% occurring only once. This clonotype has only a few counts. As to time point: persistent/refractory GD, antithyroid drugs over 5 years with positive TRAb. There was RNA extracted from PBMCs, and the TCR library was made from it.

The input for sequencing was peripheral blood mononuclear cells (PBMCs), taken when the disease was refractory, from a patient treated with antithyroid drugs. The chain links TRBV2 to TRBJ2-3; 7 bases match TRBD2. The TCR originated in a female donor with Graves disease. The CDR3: CASSEAHPSGGTDTQYF. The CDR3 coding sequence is TGTGCCAGCAGTGAAGCTCATCCTAGCGGTGGGACAGATACGCAGTATTTT.